One and the same sample provided the 10 T cell receptor beta chains below, sequenced in a study of blood T cells in healthy people across ages. PCR was performed a second time for about 7 to 12 cycles using a sample-barcoded 5' primer and a J-beta primer mix. TCRdb called the 5' RACE reads again in MiXCR, with one record for every CDR3 protein. Among about 780,000 distinct CDR3 sequences, approximately 24% were seen once, and the ten largest hold 3%. The sample was also linked to a second study, of T cells of mothers and their children.

The sequencing sample was made of blood. The receptors were gathered from a boy under 18 in good health.

Only a few counts were recorded for this clonotype. The chain joins TRBV18 to TRBJ2-1; 12 nucleotides align to TRBD2. The DNA end favors TRBJ2-7, so the J call may be wrong. Germline CDR1 and CDR2: KGHSH and LQKENI. The CDR3 loop spans 14 amino acids. This chain's CDR3 is CASSPPSGGAEQYF. The CDR3 DNA is TGTGCCAGCTCACCTCCTAGCGGGGGGGCGGAGCAGTACTTC.

This chain joins TRBV14 and TRBJ2-1; 7 bases are shared with TRBD1. The CDR3 covers 14 residues. J lost 4 bases, V lost 1 base, and 1 base had no gene match. CDR1 and CDR2 (germline): SGHDN, FVKESK. The CDR3: CASSQVQGYNEQFF. The DNA for the CDR3 is TGTGCCAGCAGCCAAGTACAGGGGTACAATGAGCAGTTCTTC.

This clonotype was recorded a few times. V usage is TRBV6-6 and J usage is TRBJ1-5; no reliable D call. The CDR3 is 14 amino acids. V was shortened by 2 bases and J by 0 bases, with 5 bases between the two germline ends. Germline CDR1 and CDR2: MNHNY and SVGAGI (reference sequence). The CDR3 region has the DNA TGTGCCAGCAGTTACAAGGCTAGCAATCAGCCCCAGCATTTT. Amino acid sequence: CASSYKASNQPQHF.

This rearrangement joins TRBV7-9 to TRBJ1-2; 8 bases are a match to TRBD1. V dropped 3 bases and J dropped 5; count of bases not matched to a gene: 5. CDR1 is SEHNR and CDR2 is FQNEAQ in the germline V gene (reference sequence). This CDR3 is 14 amino acids long. The CDR3 loop reads CASSFTDREYGYTF. CDR3 coding DNA: TGTGCCAGCAGCTTTACGGACAGGGAATATGGCTACACCTTC.

This clonotype was counted only a few times. The genes are TRBV6-6 and TRBJ2-2, with D possibly matching TRBD1 (6 bases). The CDR3 is 16 amino acids. V was clipped by 7 bases and J by 5 bases, with 20 bases between them. CDR1 is MNHNY, CDR2 SVGAGI, per germline (reference sequence). The CDR3 DNA reads as TGTGCCAGCACCTCTTCCTCGTCACAGGGAACCGGGGAGCTGTTTTTT. It codes for CASTSSSSQGTGELFF.

The rearrangement joins TRBV12-3 or TRBV12-4 to TRBJ2-1; the D is unclear. The CDR3 is 14 residues long. V was pared by 3 bases and J by 2 bases, with 8 bases between. The CDR3 loop reads CASSFLWAYNEQFF. For the CDR3, the DNA is TGTGCCAGCAGTTTTTTGTGGGCCTACAATGAGCAGTTCTTC.

CDR3 loop: CASRRLAGGLDTQYF. CDR3 nucleotide sequence: TGTGCCAGCAGAAGACTAGCGGGGGGCCTAGATACGCAGTATTTT. The chain couples TRBV27 to TRBJ2-3, with 13 bases matching TRBD2. Germline CDR1 MNHEY, CDR2 SMNVEV (reference sequence). This CDR3 has 15 amino acids. Trimming removed 6 bases from V and 5 bases from J; junction bases left unmatched: 5.

V is TRBV21-1 and J is TRBJ2-1; no check of the table's D call, TRBD1, against the DNA was made. TRBV21-1 is recorded as a pseudogene. The CDR3 totals 14 residues. CDR3 bases: TGTGCCAGCAGCAAAGGAAGGACAGACAATGAGCAGTTCTTC. Translated: CASSKGRTDNEQFF.

The V and J genes are TRBV4-1 and TRBJ2-2, with no clear D. Looked up from germline, CDR1 is MGHRA and CDR2 is YSYEKL. V gave up 7 bases and J gave up 2 bases, with 14 bases separating them. The CDR3 is 15 amino acids. CDR3 in DNA: TGCGCCAGCACCCGGACCTACTGTAACACCGGGGAGCTGTTTTTT. Its translation: CASTRTYCNTGELFF.

There are a few counts of this clonotype. This chain joins TRBV6-5 and TRBJ2-3, with 7 positions matching TRBD2. The trim removed 7 bases at V and 0 bases at J, leaving 7 bases unmatched. The germline gives CDR1 MNHEY, CDR2 SVGAGI. This CDR3 contains 15 residues. In DNA form, the CDR3 reads TGTGCCAGCACCGAGCGGGGACCTAGCACAGATACGCAGTATTTT. This encodes CASTERGPSTDTQYF.